This record concerns one T cell receptor beta chain sequence. The antigen remains undetermined. Generated by immunoSEQ multiplex PCR, the TCRdb table keeps only in-frame clones and is missing some. Found here are more than 35,000 clones, just under 90% of them singletons; the top ten hold about 0.54%. This entry comes from a study of regulatory and conventional T cells in RAG deficiency. Study-wide results and caveats: In Omenn syndrome, sorted "Tregs" may be peripherally activated cells. Shannon entropy was markedly lower and Simpson indices higher in RAG-deficient patients than control T-cell subsets. Shorter CDR3s in all patient subsets; >90% Treg-Tconv overlap in Omenn.

Blood CD4+ CD25-low CD127-high conventional T cells supplied the genomic DNA template. Looked up from germline, CDR1 is ENHRY and CDR2 is SYGVKD. Trimming pared 2 bases from V and 1 base from J, leaving 9 bases between. The CDR3 spans 14 residues. This same sample was also taken into another study, of regulatory T cells. As reported in that work: Primers: 52 TRBV forward and 13 TRBJ reverse. In patients, unique TRB V-J pairs were restricted and V/J usage skewed, especially in Tregs.

This rearrangement joins TRBV10-3 to TRBJ2-7; D is perhaps TRBD1 or TRBD2 (5 bases each). This clonotype was sampled from a human donor in good health. Material for sequencing was CD4+ effector T cells sorted from blood. The CDR3 sequence is CAISEGGRSYEQYF. CDR3 bases: TGTGCCATCAGTGAGGGGGGTAGGTCCTACGAGCAGTACTTC.